The text below deals with one TCR beta chain. No antigen is known for it. The data derive from a study of OX40 agonist ivuxolimab in advanced cancers. V gave up 5 bases and J gave up 0 bases, with 5 bases separating them. The CDR3 extends over 12 amino acids. The germline gives CDR1 MDHEN, CDR2 SYDVKM. Study outcomes and limitations: CD8+ T cells (on average) carried more expanded clones than CD4+ T cells. Partial responders treated at 0.1-3.0 mg/kg exhibited clonal expansion among the lowest measured.

Profiling relied on immunoSEQ multiplex PCR, and the TCRdb table lists in-frame clones only, not all of them. The repertoire holds 60,000 to 85,000 clones, with nearly 95% as singletons. This receptor was taken from an adult with an advanced solid tumor such as melanoma, head and neck, liver or kidney cancer. This chain joins TRBV28 and TRBJ2-7; D gene unclear. Source: CD4+ or CD8+ T cells sorted from blood, taken in a trial of the OX40 agonist ivuxolimab. CDR3 sequence: CASSPSSYEQYF. DNA of the CDR3: TGTGCCAGCAGTCCATCCTCCTACGAGCAGTACTTC.